The rows below give T cell receptor beta chains drawn from one sample of a study of identical twins. MiXCR, run by TCRdb on the 5' RACE reads, gives a single entry per CDR3 protein. The sample lists approximately 190,000 distinct CDR3 sequences, 15% seen once, with 35% to 45% in the top ten. The same specimen was also included in a second study, on T cells expressing NK-cell markers.

Sequencing used CD8+ T cells sorted from blood. Receptors were obtained from a woman aged 18-35 years in good health. Each CDR3 is given with its conserved first and last residue. The order of the fields is J gene, V gene, clone size, CDR3 length, D gene, CDR3 DNA, CDR3 protein. A D gene is named only where the DNA matches it firmly. Clone size is not always given. Where it is, it says once, few, many or a class for expanded clones.

TRBJ2-7,TRBV9,-,12,-,TGTGCCAGCAGCCGCGGAGACCACGAGCAGTACTTC,CASSRGDHEQYF
TRBJ1-1,TRBV7-9,many,14,TRBD1,TGTGCCAGCAGCGCGACAGGGGGCGAAACTGAAGCTTTCTTT,CASSATGGETEAFF
TRBJ1-6,TRBV12-3/TRBV12-4,-,16,-,TGTGCCAGCAGTTTTAGTCGGTTGCAGGGAAATTCACCCCTCCACTTT,CASSFSRLQGNSPLHF
TRBJ2-1,TRBV6-1,-,12,-,TGTGCCAGCACACCAAACCACAATGAGCAGTTCTTC,CASTPNHNEQFF
TRBJ2-2,TRBV10-3,-,14,-,TGTGCCATCGGGGGGAAAACGAACACCGGGGAGCTGTTTTTT,CAIGGKTNTGELFF
TRBJ2-7,TRBV6-2/TRBV6-3,-,13,TRBD2,TGTGCCAGCAAGTGGGAGGGATACCACGAGCAGTACTTC,CASKWEGYHEQYF
TRBJ2-1,TRBV6-1,-,14,-,TGTGCCAGCAGCACAAGCGGAGTTTACAATGAGCAGTTCTTC,CASSTSGVYNEQFF
TRBJ1-1,TRBV5-4,-,14,-,TGTGCCATCAGCCTCGGGCTCCTCTGCACTGAAGCTTTCTTT,CAISLGLLCTEAFF
TRBJ2-7,TRBV12-3/TRBV12-4,-,15,-,TGTGCCAGCAGTTCGTCCGGGGGCCTCTCCTACGAGCAGTACTTC,CASSSSGGLSYEQYF
TRBJ2-7,TRBV7-9,-,17,-,TGTGCCAGCAGCTTCTCTAGCGGACAGGGACTAATGGACGAGCAGTACTTC,CASSFSSGQGLMDEQYF
TRBJ2-3,TRBV5-1,few,15,-,TGCGCCAGCAAAGCCCGGGAAAGTCGGGGAGATACGCAGTATTTT,CASKARESRGDTQYF
TRBJ1-1,TRBV10-1,many,14,-,TGCGCCAGCAGTGACAGGGGAGTGGGCACTGAAGCTTTCTTT,CASSDRGVGTEAFF
TRBJ2-5,TRBV10-2,few,14,TRBD1,TGCGCCAGCAGCGGGACAGGGGGCCGGGAGACCCAGTACTTC,CASSGTGGRETQYF
TRBJ2-7,TRBV27,few,16,TRBD2,TGTGCCAGCAGTTTAATGGTAGCGGGGGGACCCTACGAGCAGTACTTC,CASSLMVAGGPYEQYF
TRBJ2-7,TRBV12-3/TRBV12-4,few,15,-,TGTGCCAGCAGTTTTGGGTATTCCGATCCCTACGAGCAGTACTTC,CASSFGYSDPYEQYF
TRBJ2-5,TRBV5-1,few,15,-,TGCGCCAGCAGCCACTTCGGGAGTCACCAAGAGACCCAGTACTTC,CASSHFGSHQETQYF
TRBJ2-2,TRBV10-3,-,19,-,TGTGCCATCAGTGAGTCCTCGGGACGGATTGCCGCGAACACCGGGGAGCTGTTTTTT,CAISESSGRIAANTGELFF
TRBJ2-7,TRBV14,once,15,-,TGTGCCAGCAGCGACCCCCCCAGGGGTGTAAACGAGCAGTACTTC,CASSDPPRGVNEQYF
TRBJ1-1,TRBV7-9,-,12,-,TGTGCCAGCAGCTCAGGGATCACTGAAGCTTTCTTT,CASSSGITEAFF
TRBJ2-7,TRBV7-9,-,15,-,TGTGCCAGCAGCTCCGGGGAATTTCGCTCCTACGAGCAGTACTTC,CASSSGEFRSYEQYF
TRBJ1-3,TRBV7-3,few,13,-,TGTGCCAGCAGCTTAAATTCCGTGGACACCATATATTTT,CASSLNSVDTIYF
TRBJ2-7,TRBV20-1,few,13,TRBD2,TGCAGTGCTAGCGGCGGGAGATTCTACGAGCAGTACTTC,CSASGGRFYEQYF
TRBJ2-1,TRBV20-1,-,15,-,TGCAGTGCGGCGAGAGGGAATCTTATAGGCGAGGAGCAGTTCTTC,CSAARGNLIGEEQFF
TRBJ2-7,TRBV7-9,few,14,TRBD1,TGTGCCAGCAGCCCTCGACAGGGGATGGACGAGCAGTACTTC,CASSPRQGMDEQYF
TRBJ1-2,TRBV13,few,13,TRBD1,TGTGCCAGCAGCTTACAGGGGGCGCGAGGCTACACCTTC,CASSLQGARGYTF
TRBJ1-2,TRBV12-3/TRBV12-4,-,11,-,TGTGCCAGCAGTTGGGGCGGTGGCTACACCTTC,CASSWGGGYTF